The 5 T cell receptor beta chains in this list originate from one sample, sequenced in a study of control samples from healthy donors and cancer patients. Data came from immunoSEQ multiplex PCR; TCRdb stores just in-frame clones and leaves some out. Of 95,000 to 150,000 clones listed, about nine tenths are singletons. The sample was blood. These receptors all come from a middle-aged man in good health.

This chain links TRBV5-4 with TRBJ1-4; no clear D gene. This CDR3 region has 15 residues. V lost 0 bases and J lost 4, with 10 bases in between. The germline V gene has CDR1 SGHNT and CDR2 YYREEE (reference sequence). In nucleotides, the CDR3 is TGTGCCAGCAGCTTGGGTGGGCTCCATAATGAAAAACTGTTTTTT. Its translation: CASSLGGLHNEKLFF.

The chain carries TRBV5-6 and TRBJ2-1, with 8 nucleotides matching TRBD2. After removal of 5 bases from V and 7 bases from J, the junction contained 8 bases not matched to a gene. The CDR3 extends over 14 amino acids. The germline gives CDR1 SGHDT, CDR2 YYEEEE. CDR3 sequence (DNA): TGTGCCAGCAGAGCGCGGGGGGATCAAAATGAGCAGTTCTTC. This translates into CASRARGDQNEQFF.

CDR3 nucleotide sequence: TGCGCCAGCAGCTTTTCCTACGAGCAGTACTTC. Translation gives CASSFSYEQYF. V is TRBV5-1 and J is TRBJ2-7, with D unresolved. Per germline, CDR1 SGHRS and CDR2 YFSETQ. The CDR3 spans 11 residues. V gave up 2 bases and J gave up 1 base, with 1 base separating them.

The chain is built from TRBV10-2 and TRBJ1-5, with a weak D call TRBD1 (5 bases). Germline V gives CDR1 WSHSY, CDR2 SAAADI. The CDR3 extends over 15 amino acids. V gave up 7 bases and J gave up 0 bases, with 13 bases separating them. This CDR3 reads CASMLGAYSNQPQHF. DNA of the CDR3: TGCGCCAGCATGTTAGGGGCATATAGCAATCAGCCCCAGCATTTT.

The chain couples TRBV5-5 to TRBJ1-3, with D uncertain. The length of the CDR3 is 16 residues. Germline CDR1 is SGHKS and CDR2 is YYEKEE (reference sequence). Trimming took off 0 bases at V and 0 bases at J, with 10 bases between the two ends. This chain's CDR3 is CASSLDIVNSGNTIYF. DNA of the CDR3: TGTGCCAGCAGCTTGGACATCGTTAACTCTGGAAACACCATATATTTT.